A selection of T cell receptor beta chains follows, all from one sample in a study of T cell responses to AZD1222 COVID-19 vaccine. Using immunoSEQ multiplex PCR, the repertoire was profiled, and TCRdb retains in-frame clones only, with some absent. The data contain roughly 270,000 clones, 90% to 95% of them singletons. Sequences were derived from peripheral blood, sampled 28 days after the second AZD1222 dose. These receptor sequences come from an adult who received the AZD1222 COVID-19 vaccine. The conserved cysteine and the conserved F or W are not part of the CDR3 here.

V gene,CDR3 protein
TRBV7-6,ASSLEGTGTYEQY
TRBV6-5,ASSYGGVGGKLF
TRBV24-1,ATGGQNNSPLH
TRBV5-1,ASSDSYEQY
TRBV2,ASSERPASGANVLT
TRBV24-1,ATSPAGTPFYEQY
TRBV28,ASSLRLAGAQETQY
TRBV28,ASSLASSGANVLT
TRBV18,ASSPKRDEQY
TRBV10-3,AISESGREETQY
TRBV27,ASTPGVETGSGTGELF
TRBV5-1,ASSQGTGKHGYT
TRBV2,ASIPDSPFLTDTQY
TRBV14,ASSPTRGLAGGTDTQY
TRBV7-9,ASSLRGRPDEKLF
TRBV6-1,ASSEQYNEQF
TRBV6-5,ASGLQGSLLGYT
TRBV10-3,AIGAVLGNTIY
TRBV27,ASSFAQGTPLH
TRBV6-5,ASSYGGQGYT
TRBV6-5,ASSSPGQGDYEQY
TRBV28,ASSWGTAETEAF
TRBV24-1,ATSEAGTLGDTQY
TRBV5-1,ASSLGPGTYQPQH
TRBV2,ASSDQGTGNTEAF
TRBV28,ASVSGGTVANTGELF
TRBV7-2,ASSLERNTEAF